The source of this T cell receptor beta chain is a study of blood T cells in healthy people across ages. Study results and limitations: Unsorted PBMC material precluded a definitive naive versus antigen-experienced comparison.

Caucasian individuals from Russia who were healthy and aged roughly 6 to 95 acted as donors. Germline-derived CDR1 and CDR2 are SGHDT and YYEEEE. The CDR3 is 13 amino acids. Trimming took off 2 bases at V and 2 bases at J, with 8 bases between the two ends. A word on this clonotype: Its cognate antigen is unknown. A single base separates this from a much larger clone, so it may be a read error.

Alongside a J-beta primer mix, a sample-barcoded 5' primer served in a second PCR lasting roughly 7 to 11 cycles. Each cDNA molecule was tagged by a template-switch adaptor that had 12 random nucleotides. TCRdb reanalysed the 5' RACE reads using MiXCR and keeps one entry per CDR3 protein. The sample lists hundreds of thousands of distinct CDR3 sequences, about 30% occurring once. The specimen was blood. The clonotype was recovered from an elderly woman in good health. The chain employs TRBV5-6 and TRBJ2-7; tentatively, D is TRBD2 (5 bases). The CDR3 region is CASSFLTTYEQYF. Here the CDR3 DNA reads TGTGCCAGCAGCTTCTTGACTACCTACGAGCAGTACTTC. Based on the CDR3 plus reference TRBV5-6 and TRBJ2-7, the full variable domain is DAGVTQSPTHLIKTRGQQVTLRCSPKSGHDTVSWYQQALGQGPQFIFQYYEEEERQRGNFPDRFSGHQFPNYSSELNVNALLLGDSALYLCASSFLTTYEQYFGPGTRLTVT.